Here is one TCR beta chain with its context. The target antigen is unknown. Each of the donors was a healthy bone marrow donor. Trimming removed 3 bases from V and 6 bases from J; junction bases left unmatched: 14. The germline CDR1 and CDR2 sequences are SGHRS and YFSETQ. This CDR3 region has 16 residues. Primers included in the PCR were 60 Vbeta and 13 Jbeta primers. Profiling relied on immunoSEQ multiplex PCR, and the TCRdb table lists in-frame clones only, not all of them. This table has 130,000 or so clones, around 75% appearing once. These data come from a study of cytomegalovirus exposure and HLA in healthy donors. Findings and limits, study-wide: Earlier results showed most TCR beta V segments being productive about 90% or about 30% of the time. An analysis that was carried out later associated 16,951 TCR beta sequences with HLA alleles at 0.05 false discovery rate.

What was sequenced was PBMCs. The sequence was collected from a man aged 30 to 45 in good health and CMV-seronegative. This chain joins TRBV5-1 and TRBJ2-7, with 8 positions matching TRBD2. CDR3 loop: CASSSGAGVGVVEQYF. The CDR3 DNA reads as TGCGCCAGCAGCTCGGGAGCGGGAGTCGGGGTTGTCGAGCAGTACTTC.